The 32 T cell receptor beta chains reported below all come from one sample, sequenced in a study of monozygotic twins with inflammatory bowel disease. TCRdb processed the 5' RACE reads again and assigns one entry to each CDR3 protein, with no DNA. This listing includes about 160,000 distinct CDR3 sequences. Sequencing input: blood. These receptor sequences come from a human donor with ulcerative colitis or Crohn's disease, or a healthy co-twin of an affected twin (not recorded which).

This chain uses TRBV12-3 or TRBV12-4 with TRBJ2-2; without DNA, the TCRdb call of TRBD1 cannot be checked. CDR3 length: 17 residues. CDR3 in amino acids: CASSLSDGGYGTGELFF.

The V and J genes are TRBV10-3 and TRBJ2-7; TCRdb reports TRBD1, a call that lacks DNA to check it against. CDR1 ENHRY and CDR2 SYGVKD come from the germline V gene. This CDR3 has 16 residues. The chain's CDR3 is CAISKPGRMSSYEQYF.

The rearrangement joins TRBV5-1 to TRBJ1-1. Germline V lookup: CDR1 SGHRS, CDR2 YFSETQ. The length of the CDR3 is 15 residues. CDR3 loop: CASSLARAGTTEAFF.

This chain connects TRBV28 to TRBJ2-3; TCRdb names TRBD2, which stays unverified in the absence of DNA. CDR1 and CDR2 from the germline V gene are MDHEN and SYDVKM. The CDR3 extends over 15 amino acids. CDR3 region: CASSPVVGGADTQYF.

V gene TRBV29-1 combines with J gene TRBJ2-2; lacking DNA, the TRBD1 call made by TCRdb goes unchecked. Germline assignment: CDR1 SQVTM and CDR2 ANQGSEA. This CDR3 is 15 amino acids long. The CDR3 reads CSVTRDRENTGELFF.

V is TRBV6-4 and J is TRBJ2-2; TCRdb reports TRBD1, a call that lacks DNA to check it against. This CDR3 comprises 14 residues. CDR1 is MRHNA, CDR2 SNTAGT, per germline. The CDR3 spells CASSSDRASGELFF.

The genes are TRBV14 and TRBJ2-4; TCRdb's D call, TRBD1, is unchecked because there is no DNA. Germline assignment: CDR1 SGHDN and CDR2 FVKESK. There are 14 residues in the CDR3. CDR3 amino acids: CASSQETGGGIQYF.

The CDR3 loop is CATSDGGEAETQYF. The chain carries TRBV24-1 and TRBJ2-5; TCRdb lists TRBD2, though no DNA is available to test this call. The CDR3 covers 14 residues. Looked up from germline, CDR1 is KGHDR and CDR2 is SFDVKD.

This sequence joins TRBV12-3 or TRBV12-4 and TRBJ2-3; TCRdb reports TRBD1, a call that lacks DNA to check it against. The CDR3 totals 15 residues. This CDR3 reads CASSTGISLTDTQYF.

This chain joins TRBV18 and TRBJ1-2; the TCRdb D gene call, TRBD1, has no DNA to confirm it. The germline gives CDR1 KGHSH, CDR2 LQKENI. This CDR3 is 17 amino acids long. The CDR3 loop reads CASSPLAGAGAVGGYTF.

The chain is built from TRBV13 and TRBJ2-7; TCRdb indicates TRBD1, and absent DNA this call remains unverified. Germline-derived CDR1 and CDR2 are PRHDT and FYEKMQ (reference sequence). The CDR3 is 15 residues long. The CDR3 protein is CASSLQMGGTYEQYF.

This chain joins TRBV25-1 and TRBJ2-5; checking the TCRdb D call of TRBD1 is not possible without DNA. Germline CDR1 and CDR2: MGHDK and SYGVNS. The CDR3 runs 14 residues. The CDR3 reads CATQNRQGQETQYF.

This rearrangement joins TRBV3-1 to TRBJ2-1; without DNA, the TCRdb call of TRBD1 cannot be checked. The V gene's germline CDR1 is LGHDT and CDR2 YNNKEL (reference sequence). The CDR3 covers 14 residues. CDR3 sequence reads: CASSHPLQPNEQFF.

The rearrangement uses TRBV9 and TRBJ2-6; TCRdb outputs TRBD2, but without DNA this stays unchecked. Germline CDR1 reads SGDLS; CDR2 reads YYNGEE. This CDR3 is built from 14 residues. The CDR3 spells CASSVGPGANLLTF.

This chain links TRBV9 with TRBJ2-3. This CDR3 has 16 amino acids. Germline V CDR1 and CDR2: SGDLS, YYNGEE. The CDR3 here is CASSVELLRSTDTQYF.

The chain joins TRBV18 to TRBJ2-1; there is no DNA to check the TCRdb D call of TRBD2. This CDR3 region has 20 residues. Germline values: CDR1 KGHSH, CDR2 LQKENI. The CDR3 sequence is CASSPQPGLAGGSSYNEQFF.

The chain joins TRBV12-3 or TRBV12-4 to TRBJ2-7; TCRdb designates TRBD1, a call that cannot be tested without DNA. There are 14 residues in the CDR3. The CDR3 is CASSPGTETYEQYF.

The chain has TRBV7-2 and TRBJ1-2; TCRdb's D gene call, TRBD1, goes unchecked for lack of DNA. Germline V gene sequence: CDR1 SGHTA, CDR2 FQGNSA. CDR3 length equals 14 residues. CDR3: CASSTQQGARGYTF.

The chain uses TRBV7-9 and TRBJ1-2. The CDR3 length is 14 residues. Germline-derived CDR1 and CDR2 are SEHNR and FQNEAQ (reference sequence). The CDR3 loop is CASSSYSTGGGYTF.

The chain links TRBV20-1 to TRBJ2-7. Looked up from germline, CDR1 is DFQATT and CDR2 is SNEGSKA (reference sequence). The CDR3 sequence is 12 residues long. The CDR3 reads CSARGTPYEQYF.

V usage is TRBV24-1 and J usage is TRBJ2-1; TCRdb proposes TRBD2, but this gene call is untestable without DNA. The germline V gene has CDR1 KGHDR and CDR2 SFDVKD. The CDR3 has 16 amino acids. This CDR3 reads CATSDLRGGSGNEQFF.

This CDR3 reads CASSPRLASSSYEQYF. The V gene is TRBV6-1, the J gene TRBJ2-7; the TRBD2 assignment by TCRdb is unverifiable without DNA. Per the germline V gene, CDR1 is MNHNS and CDR2 is SASEGT. This CDR3 is 16 amino acids long.

The gene calls are TRBV7-8 and TRBJ2-7; TCRdb proposes TRBD1, but this gene call is untestable without DNA. The CDR3 length is 11 residues. Germline CDR1 reads SGHVS; CDR2 reads FQNEAQ. The CDR3 is CASSNGQEQYF.

The rearrangement uses TRBV12-3 or TRBV12-4 and TRBJ1-5; the TCRdb D gene call, TRBD1, has no DNA to confirm it. The CDR3 has 15 amino acids. The CDR3 here is CASSTRTGANQPQHF.

The chain carries TRBV2 and TRBJ2-2; the TCRdb call, TRBD2, lacks DNA for checking. The CDR3 spans 16 residues. The V gene's germline CDR1 is SNHLY and CDR2 FYNNEI. The CDR3: CASSGASARVTGELFF.

CDR3 sequence: CASSMTSGSTGELFF. The chain has TRBV19 and TRBJ2-2. The CDR3 has 15 amino acids. From germline, CDR1 is LNHDA and CDR2 SQIVND (reference sequence).

V and J are TRBV30 and TRBJ1-3; TCRdb gives TRBD1 as the D gene, but with no DNA this cannot be confirmed. The germline V gene has CDR1 GTSNPN and CDR2 SVGIG (reference sequence). The CDR3 length is 15 residues. CDR3 loop: CAWSAGEHSGNTIYF.

The gene calls are TRBV5-1 and TRBJ2-1; TCRdb selects TRBD2, and the lack of DNA leaves this call unchecked. The CDR3 has 16 amino acids. CDR1 SGHRS and CDR2 YFSETQ come from the germline V gene. This CDR3 is CASSLGTSGRLYEQFF.

The CDR3 here is CASSGSGTGAYEQYF. This chain uses TRBV9 with TRBJ2-7; TCRdb proposes TRBD1, but this gene call is untestable without DNA. The CDR3 loop spans 15 amino acids. Germline assignment: CDR1 SGDLS and CDR2 YYNGEE.

CDR3 sequence reads: CSVDRGQGQETQYF. The chain employs TRBV29-1 and TRBJ2-5; the TCRdb call, TRBD1, lacks DNA for checking. The CDR3 totals 14 residues. Germline V gene data show CDR1 as SQVTM and CDR2 as ANQGSEA.

The V gene is TRBV27, the J gene TRBJ2-6; TCRdb reports TRBD1, a call that lacks DNA to check it against. CDR3 length equals 15 residues. CDR1 is MNHEY and CDR2 is SMNVEV in the germline V gene (reference sequence). The CDR3 region is CASRLQGTGANVLTF. Together with reference TRBV27 and TRBJ2-6, the CDR3 gives the full variable domain: EAQVTQNPRYLITVTGKKLTVTCSQNMNHEYMSWYRQDPGLGLRQIYYSMNVEVTDKGDVPEGYKVSRKEKRNFPLILESPSPNQTSLYFCASRLQGTGANVLTFGAGSRLTVL.

The chain is built from TRBV28 and TRBJ2-7; the TCRdb D gene call, TRBD1, has no DNA to confirm it. The CDR3 contains 14 residues. In germline, CDR1 is MDHEN, CDR2 SYDVKM. This chain's CDR3 is CASSLTGREYEQYF.